Described below is a single T cell receptor (beta chain) sequence and its context. Method: immunoSEQ multiplex PCR; TCRdb's copy keeps in-frame clones and lacks some. Of fewer than 300,000 clones in the sample, about 85% were seen once. This entry is derived from a study of blood T cell repertoires in COVID-19. Study-wide context: Acute and convalescent COVID-19 specimens originated in the United States, Italy and Spain.

In germline, CDR1 is WNHNN, CDR2 SYGVQD (reference sequence). Trimming shortened V by 6 bases and J by 0 bases, and 21 bases separated the two germline ends. The CDR3 runs 18 residues. Sample: peripheral blood. The chain combines TRBV10-1 with TRBJ1-5; TRBD1 might be the D (6 bases). This sequence was found in a man aged 55 to 69 who had recovered from COVID-19. The CDR3 is CASRDRSHDPYSNQPQHF. The DNA for the CDR3 is TGCGCCAGCAGAGACAGGAGTCATGACCCCTATAGCAATCAGCCCCAGCATTTT.